This TCR beta chain comes out of a study of OX40 agonist ivuxolimab in advanced cancers. A note on the overall study: Ivuxolimab was a fully human IgG2 agonistic monoclonal antibody targeting the costimulatory receptor OX40 (CD134). Intravenous ivuxolimab was administered to patients every 2 weeks at six dose levels: 0.01, 0.1, 0.3, 1.5, 3 and 10 mg/kg. Of the 50 to 55 dose-escalation patients, hepatocellular carcinoma was present in some 19, melanoma in roughly 15, renal cell carcinoma in 9 and head and neck cancer in 9. The dose-escalation cohort was about 83% male with a mean age of around 62 years, ranging from about 20 to 80. Patients were allowed to have had prior anti-PD-1, anti-PD-L1 or anti-CTLA-4 therapy, and 40% to 45% of the dose-escalation patients had been treated with checkpoint inhibitors. Partial responses occurred in three dose-escalation patients, of whom one had hepatocellular carcinoma and two had cutaneous melanoma. Peripheral TCRbeta sequencing aimed to test whether ivuxolimab altered TCR sequence diversity and caused clonal T-cell expansion. The paper reports the monotherapy dose-escalation portion (N = 52 patients) of the phase I ivuxolimab trial.

Patients with a history of autoimmune disease or receiving systemic immunosuppression were excluded from the trial. Peripheral blood for TCR sequencing was collected from all dose cohorts at baseline, on cycle 4 day 1, and on cycle 7 day 1. Samples came from an open-label, multicenter, first-in-human phase I dose-escalation trial of ivuxolimab. Adults with locally advanced or metastatic melanoma, renal cell carcinoma, hepatocellular carcinoma or head and neck squamous cell carcinoma were enrolled in the trial. Before TCR sequencing, CD4+ T cells and CD8+ T cells from peripheral blood were sorted into separate populations. The research as a whole found: Partial responders in the 0.1-3.0 mg/kg groups had among the lowest normalized peripheral clonal expansion, especially among CD8+ T cells. Low levels of normalized T-cell clonal expansion were also seen in some nonresponding patients. At doses from 0.1 to 3.0 mg/kg, clonal expansion was seen in both CD4+ and CD8+ blood T cells between baseline and week 6. After ivuxolimab, CD8+ T cells had more expanded clones than CD4+ T cells on average. The antigen specificity of the clonally expanded peripheral T cells was not determined.

Genomic DNA was extracted from sorted cells for sequencing of the TCRbeta CDR3 region. The immunoSEQ Assay was used for sequencing of TCRbeta CDR3 regions. TCRdb stores this immuneACCESS table with in-frame sequences only. Part of the clones is absent; in the studies checked, under half of the shortfall reflects unresolved V genes, and no reason is known for the rest. This sample lists fewer than 80,000 clones; 75% to 80% were detected once. The leading ten clones occupy roughly 1.6% of the sample. Taking its sample share into account, this clone is medium-sized (0.01 to 0.1%). The clone's antigen remains unknown. No much larger clone is present one base from it, and per-base qualities are unavailable. V is trimmed back by 3 bases and J by 4 bases, and the junction contains 9 bases that no gene match accounts for. CDR1 KGHSH and CDR2 LQKENI are derived from the germline V gene. The CDR3, from cysteine to phenylalanine, totals 16 residues. Only CDR3 DNA remains: 48 bases, in frame from the first base.

This receptor was obtained from an adult with an advanced solid tumor such as melanoma, head and neck, liver or kidney cancer. The source material was CD4+ or CD8+ T cells sorted from blood, sampled in a trial of the OX40 agonist ivuxolimab. The receptor chain draws on TRBV18 and TRBJ1-2; TRBD1 matches 9 bases in the middle. The DNA sequence is as follows: TGTGCCAGCTCACCGACACAGGGGGCCTCCTTCTATGGCTACACCTTC. This codes for CASSPTQGASFYGYTF.